The clone carrying this T cell receptor (beta chain) has at least ten counts. The sample belongs to a study of molecular identifiers for immune sequencing clone quantification. Study in general: Replicate runs used RNA from about 19,000 or 110,000 naive CD8 cells, which was split five ways into aliquots, and four of those aliquots were then sequenced.

The CDR3 length is 15 residues. Germline CDR1 reads SGDLS; CDR2 reads YYNGEE. With 0 bases clipped from V and 7 bases from J, the junction kept 2 bases outside the gene matches. Libraries of naive CD8 T cells were made from approximately 22,000 to 940,000 sorted cells. They used 10%, 30% or 50% RNA. The CD8+CD4-CCR7+CD45RA+ phenotype defined the sorted naive CD8 T cells. TCRdb reprocessed the PCR reads with MiXCR, giving one entry per CDR3 protein. The sample records fewer than 350,000 distinct CDR3 sequences, over 20% being singletons. The source of this sequence is a human donor in good health. Some libraries in this study had Jurkat cell RNA spiked in. The chain links TRBV9 to TRBJ1-6, with 9 bases aligning to TRBD1. Sequences were obtained from naive CD8+ T cells from blood, with Jurkat cell RNA spiked in. Subset indicated: FACS-sorted CD8+CD4-CCR7+CD45RA+ naive T cells. As DNA, the CDR3 is TGTGCCAGCAGCGTAGAAGGGACAGGGAATTCACCCCTCCACTTT. Translating it yields CASSVEGTGNSPLHF.